The 26 T cell receptor beta chains listed next were all sequenced from one sample in a study of OX40 agonist ivuxolimab in advanced cancers. The data were produced by immunoSEQ multiplex PCR, yet TCRdb's version contains in-frame clones alone and is incomplete. The repertoire holds approximately 44,000 clones, with 85% to 95% as singletons. The sequences come from CD4+ or CD8+ T cells sorted from blood, collected in a trial of the OX40 agonist ivuxolimab. These receptors originate from an adult with an advanced solid tumor such as melanoma, head and neck, liver or kidney cancer.

The rearrangement uses TRBV7-9 and TRBJ2-5, with D possibly TRBD1 on 6 matching bases. CDR3 length equals 14 residues. Germline CDR1 is SEHNR and CDR2 is FQNEAQ (reference sequence). The V gene lost 5 bases and the J gene lost 5 bases, with 15 bases spanning the gap. CDR3 nucleotide sequence: TGTGCCAGCAGCCCTCAGGGGTTTGAGGAGACCCAGTACTTC. This gives the protein CASSPQGFEETQYF. The variable domain in full, with the rest retrieved from reference TRBV7-9 and TRBJ2-5, is DTGVSQNPRHKITKRGQNVTFRCDPISEHNRLYWYRQTLGQGPEFLTYFQNEAQLEKSRLLSDRFSAERPKGSFSTLEIQRTEQGDSAMYLCASSPQGFEETQYFGPGTRLLVL.

V gene TRBV28 combines with J gene TRBJ2-5; D perhaps matches TRBD2 (5 bases). There are 16 residues in the CDR3. V lost 6 bases and J lost 4, with 21 bases in between. The germline V gene encodes CDR1 MDHEN and CDR2 SYDVKM. Here the CDR3 reads CASSLGLSGMGETQYF. As DNA, the CDR3 is TGTGCCAGCAGCCTAGGATTGTCGGGGATGGGAGAGACCCAGTACTTC.

The J gene is TRBJ2-1, the V gene TRBV6-6; the D gene is possibly TRBD1 (6 bases). The CDR3 has 14 amino acids. Trimming pared 7 bases from V and 0 bases from J, leaving 10 bases between. In germline, CDR1 is MNHNY, CDR2 SVGAGI (reference sequence). CDR3 in DNA: TGTGCCAGCAATCGGGACACCTCCTACAATGAGCAGTTCTTC. Its protein is CASNRDTSYNEQFF.

This chain joins TRBV27 and TRBJ1-1, with a possible D match to TRBD1 (5 bases). This CDR3 is 13 amino acids long. The V and J ends lost 5 bases and 1 base respectively, with 8 bases between them. Germline loops: CDR1 MNHEY, CDR2 SMNVEV (reference sequence). The CDR3, as DNA: TGTGCCAGCAGTCAGGGTTGGAACACTGAAGCTTTCTTT. Protein: CASSQGWNTEAFF.

The chain joins TRBV9 to TRBJ1-5; 12 bases are shared with TRBD1. The CDR3 is 16 amino acids. CDR1 is SGDLS, CDR2 YYNGEE, per germline. With V trimmed by 4 bases and J by 7 bases, 9 bases remained unmatched. CDR3 sequence reads: CASSQGTGGVGQPQHF. DNA for the CDR3: TGTGCCAGCAGCCAAGGGACAGGGGGCGTCGGGCAGCCCCAGCATTTT.

The rearrangement joins TRBV5-5 to TRBJ2-1; no firm D call. CDR1 SGHKS and CDR2 YYEKEE come from the germline V gene (reference sequence). The V end lost 1 base, the J end lost 6 bases, and 5 bases lay between the germline ends. The CDR3 is 12 amino acids. The CDR3 loop is CASSLSVNEQFF. CDR3 bases: TGTGCCAGCAGCTTGTCGGTCAATGAGCAGTTCTTC.

CDR3 nucleotides: TGTGCCAGCAGTACGGGACAGTTCTCCTACGAGCAGTACTTC. It is translated as CASSTGQFSYEQYF. The genes are TRBV28 and TRBJ2-7; TRBD1 aligns across 7 bases. Trimming removed 5 bases from V and 0 bases from J; junction bases left unmatched: 4. Germline V gene lookup returns CDR1 MDHEN and CDR2 SYDVKM. The CDR3 totals 14 residues.

The rearrangement links TRBV11-2 to TRBJ1-2; the D gene is possibly TRBD1 (5 bases). Trimming pared 0 bases from V and 8 bases from J, leaving 13 bases between. From germline, CDR1 is SGHAT and CDR2 FQNNGV. The CDR3 length is 14 residues. CDR3 amino acids: CASSLDAGTLGYTF. In DNA, the CDR3 is TGTGCCAGCAGCTTAGATGCCGGGACGTTAGGCTACACCTTC. Full variable domain (remainder filled in from reference TRBV11-2 and TRBJ1-2): EAGVAQSPRYKIIEKRQSVAFWCNPISGHATLYWYQQILGQGPKLLIQFQNNGVVDDSQLPKDRFSAERLKGVDSTLKIQPAKLEDSAVYLCASSLDAGTLGYTFGSGTRLTVV.

This clone has just a few counts. The chain recombines TRBV6-5 with TRBJ2-3; no clear D. Trimming stripped 4 bases from V and 0 bases from J, with 5 bases between. This CDR3 comprises 13 residues. The V gene's germline CDR1 is MNHEY and CDR2 SVGAGI. The CDR3, as DNA: TGTGCCAGCAGTTTCGGGAGCACAGATACGCAGTATTTT. Protein product: CASSFGSTDTQYF.

The chain carries TRBV30 and TRBJ1-5, with D hard to call. CDR3 length equals 13 residues. Germline V gene data show CDR1 as GTSNPN and CDR2 as SVGIG (reference sequence). The V end lost 2 bases, the J end lost 3 bases, and 8 bases lay between the germline ends. This CDR3 reads CAWSPGPNQPQHF. The CDR3 nucleotides are TGTGCCTGGAGTCCCGGGCCCAATCAGCCCCAGCATTTT. The variable domain in full, completed from reference TRBV30 and TRBJ1-5, reads SQTIHQWPATLVQPVGSPLSLECTVEGTSNPNLYWYRQAAGRGLQLLFYSVGIGQISSEVPQNLSASRPQDRQFILSSKKLLLSDSGFYLCAWSPGPNQPQHFGDGTRLSIL.

V usage is TRBV2 and J usage is TRBJ1-1; tentative D call: TRBD1 (6 bases). V dropped 1 base and J dropped 0 bases, with 12 bases sitting between them. This CDR3 spans 16 amino acids. Germline CDR1 and CDR2: SNHLY and FYNNEI. The CDR3 DNA sequence: TGTGCCAGCAGTGAAGGAGCAGGGGAAGTGAACACTGAAGCTTTCTTT. This translates into CASSEGAGEVNTEAFF.

The chain is built from TRBV19 and TRBJ2-7, with D tentatively TRBD2 (5 bases). Germline V gene lookup returns CDR1 LNHDA and CDR2 SQIVND (reference sequence). CDR3 size: 13 residues. Trimming cost V 4 bases and J 3 bases, with 10 bases left between them. CDR3 sequence: CASSSREFYEQYF. CDR3 in DNA: TGTGCCAGTAGTAGTAGGGAGTTCTACGAGCAGTACTTC.

The chain is built from TRBV27 and TRBJ2-7; 8 bases agree with TRBD2. This CDR3 contains 13 residues. From germline, CDR1 is MNHEY and CDR2 SMNVEV (reference sequence). The J segment lost 4 bases and the V segment lost 2 bases, leaving 1 base of the junction unmatched. This CDR3 reads CASSLAGGYEQYF. DNA for the CDR3: TGTGCCAGCAGTTTAGCGGGAGGATACGAGCAGTACTTC.

The rearrangement uses TRBV2 and TRBJ2-6, with D possibly being TRBD1 (5 bases). The ends were cut back, 5 bases at V and 0 bases at J, with 8 bases in the middle. Germline assignment: CDR1 SNHLY and CDR2 FYNNEI. The CDR3 has 15 residues. In nucleotides, the CDR3 is TGTGCCAGCAGTCTCAGGGACTCTGGGGCCAACGTCCTGACTTTC. It codes for CASSLRDSGANVLTF.

The V call is TRBV28, the J call TRBJ2-7, with 8 bases aligning to TRBD1. The ends lost 4 bases at V and 3 bases at J; junction bases unmatched: 5. Germline lookup yields CDR1 MDHEN and CDR2 SYDVKM. This CDR3 has 14 residues. In nucleotides, the CDR3 is TGTGCCAGCAGTTCCCGGGACAGGTTCTACGAGCAGTACTTC. Translated: CASSSRDRFYEQYF.

This sequence joins TRBV4-3 and TRBJ2-7; 9 bases map to TRBD2. CDR1 is LGHNA and CDR2 is YSLEER in the germline V gene. Unmatched junction bases numbered 4, after V lost 1 base and J lost 3 bases. This CDR3 has 15 residues. CDR3 sequence: CASSQAASGIYEQYF. DNA of the CDR3: TGCGCCAGCAGCCAAGCGGCTAGCGGGATCTACGAGCAGTACTTC.

The chain employs TRBV6-1 and TRBJ2-7, with a weak D call TRBD2 (5 bases). The CDR3 spans 12 residues. Trimming stripped 6 bases from V and 4 bases from J, with 10 bases between. Germline V lookup: CDR1 MNHNS, CDR2 SASEGT. CDR3 bases: TGTGCCAGCAGGATAACGGGATACGAGCAGTACTTC. It encodes CASRITGYEQYF.

The gene calls are TRBV4-1 and TRBJ2-3, with 8 bases that match TRBD1. In germline, CDR1 is MGHRA, CDR2 YSYEKL. Germline trimming cut 4 bases from V and 2 bases from J; bases unmatched to any gene: 8. The CDR3 has 16 amino acids. The CDR3 sequence: CASSLPGQGFTDTQYF. The CDR3 DNA reads TGCGCCAGCAGCCTACCCGGACAGGGCTTCACAGATACGCAGTATTTT.

The chain has TRBV18 and TRBJ2-7; TRBD1 agrees at 7 bases. The V gene end was trimmed by 3 bases and the J gene end by 0 bases; junction bases not matched to a gene: 2. Germline V gene data show CDR1 as KGHSH and CDR2 as LQKENI. This CDR3 contains 14 residues. CDR3 in amino acids: CASSPTGNSYEQYF. The CDR3, as DNA: TGTGCCAGCTCACCGACAGGGAACTCCTACGAGCAGTACTTC.

The rearrangement links TRBV20-1 to TRBJ2-5, with D maybe TRBD2 (7 bases). Between the trimmed V and J ends, which lost 6 bases and 5 bases, there was a span of 10 bases. The V gene's germline CDR1 is DFQATT and CDR2 SNEGSKA (reference sequence). This CDR3 region has 11 residues. CDR3 nucleotides: TGCAGTGCGGCGGGGGCGGAGACCCAGTACTTC. It specifies CSAAGAETQYF.

This chain joins TRBV10-2 and TRBJ1-1, with 10 nucleotides matching TRBD1. The germline CDR1 and CDR2 sequences are WSHSY and SAAADI. V trimming: 2 bases; J trimming: 0 bases; junction bases outside the gene matches: 3. There are 16 residues in the CDR3. The CDR3 protein is CASSEGDRGMNTEAFF. CDR3 DNA sequence: TGCGCCAGCAGTGAGGGGGACAGGGGAATGAACACTGAAGCTTTCTTT.

The chain is built from TRBV6-5 and TRBJ2-3; tentative D call: TRBD2 (6 bases). This CDR3 comprises 15 residues. Germline-derived CDR1 and CDR2 are MNHEY and SVGAGI. V shed 6 bases and J shed 6 bases, with 19 bases lying between them. The CDR3 reads CASRGDSPFADTQYF. In DNA form, the CDR3 reads TGTGCCAGCAGGGGGGACTCGCCCTTTGCGGATACGCAGTATTTT.

The chain couples TRBV28 to TRBJ1-2; no clear D. Between the trimmed V and J ends, which lost 4 bases and 7 bases, there was a span of 16 bases. Germline-derived CDR1 and CDR2 are MDHEN and SYDVKM. This CDR3 is built from 14 residues. CDR3 in amino acids: CASSYAERVGGYTF. The DNA of the CDR3 is TGTGCCAGCAGTTATGCGGAGAGGGTTGGTGGCTACACCTTC.

The chain uses TRBV28 and TRBJ1-3; the D is unclear. Trimming removed 6 bases at V and 0 bases at J, with 15 bases between. This CDR3 is built from 16 residues. CDR1 and CDR2 (germline): MDHEN, SYDVKM. The CDR3 DNA is TGTGCCAGCAGCAGAATGAGGGAAAGCTCTGGAAACACCATATATTTT. It encodes CASSRMRESSGNTIYF.

The CDR3: CASLLRTANTEAFF. The CDR3 region has the DNA TGTGCCAGCCTTCTGAGGACGGCGAACACTGAAGCTTTCTTT. This sequence joins TRBV2 and TRBJ1-1; no reliable D call. Germline V gene data show CDR1 as SNHLY and CDR2 as FYNNEI. This CDR3 contains 14 residues. The V gene lost 8 bases and the J gene lost 1 base, with 14 bases spanning the gap.

V and J are TRBV19 and TRBJ2-7; 11 nucleotides line up with TRBD2. CDR1 is LNHDA and CDR2 is SQIVND in the germline V gene (reference sequence). The CDR3 length is 15 residues. With V trimmed by 5 bases and J by 3 bases, 6 bases remained unmatched. The CDR3 spells CASSWTSGPLYEQYF. The CDR3 DNA is TGTGCCAGTAGTTGGACTAGCGGGCCACTCTACGAGCAGTACTTC.